This TCR beta chain was documented in a study of siplizumab effects on memory and regulatory T cells. Notes on the study in general: A minor fraction of alloreactive clones, and no more, mapped to unstimulated subsets.

In regard to this clone: Its antigen is unknown.

J gave up 4 bases and V 2 bases, and 9 bases lay outside the gene matches. CDR3 size: 16 residues. Germline CDR1 and CDR2: MNHEY and SVGAGI. Per sample, the assay covered roughly 9.2 x 10^4 TCR templates. TCRdb's table, derived via immunoSEQ multiplex PCR, lists solely in-frame clones and lacks some. The table has approximately 68,000 clones, under 95% seen once. The receptor's source is a human donor in good health. Source material: CD8+ T cells sorted from blood. V gene TRBV6-5 combines with J gene TRBJ2-3; 7 bases are shared with TRBD1. The CDR3, as DNA: TGTGCCAGCAGTTACGGCACCGGGACAGCGGCAGATACGCAGTATTTT. Amino acids: CASSYGTGTAADTQYF.